Below are 18 T cell receptor beta chains sequenced from a single sample in a study of blood T cell repertoires in COVID-19. Assay: immunoSEQ multiplex PCR; the TCRdb copy retains only in-frame clones and omits some. The data contain more than 110,000 clones, nearly 85% of them seen just once; the ten biggest clones take up 44%. Sequencing used peripheral blood. These receptors originate from a human donor in a cohort sampled during active COVID-19.

In this sample, this clone turned up a few times. J is TRBJ2-3 and V is TRBV9, with D perhaps TRBD2 (5 bases). The germline gives CDR1 SGDLS, CDR2 YYNGEE. V was pared by 0 bases and J by 4 bases, with 15 bases between. The CDR3 is 16 residues long. CDR3 residues: CASSVAVGVGPDTQYF. In nucleotides, the CDR3 is TGTGCCAGCAGCGTAGCGGTGGGAGTGGGCCCAGATACGCAGTATTTT. The variable domain in full, with the rest retrieved from reference TRBV9 and TRBJ2-3, is DSGVTQTPKHLITATGQRVTLRCSPRSGDLSVYWYQQSLDQGLQFLIQYYNGEERAKGNILERFSAQQFPDLHSELNLSSLELGDSALYFCASSVAVGVGPDTQYFGPGTRLTVL.

This clone occurred a few times. The rearrangement uses TRBV5-1 and TRBJ2-7, with 11 positions matching TRBD2. After removal of 5 bases from V and 2 bases from J, the junction contained 6 bases not matched to a gene. Germline CDR1 is SGHRS and CDR2 is YFSETQ. This CDR3 comprises 15 residues. The CDR3 loop reads CASSPRSGGAYEQYF. CDR3 DNA sequence: TGCGCCAGCAGTCCCCGTAGCGGGGGGGCCTACGAGCAGTACTTC.

V usage is TRBV4-3 and J usage is TRBJ2-1, with 12 bases identical to TRBD2. This CDR3 comprises 15 residues. J lost 10 bases, V lost 1 base, and 5 bases had no gene match. Per germline, CDR1 LGHNA and CDR2 YSLEER. The CDR3 bases are TGCGCCAGCAGCCAAGCTAGACTAGCGGGAGTGGAGCAGTTCTTC. Encoded protein: CASSQARLAGVEQFF.

The CDR3 DNA reads TGTGCCAGCAGCTTAGGCGGGACGGGCCATACCCAGTACTTC. This codes for CASSLGGTGHTQYF. The rearrangement uses TRBV7-2 and TRBJ2-5; D might be TRBD2 (6 bases). V was trimmed by 1 base and J by 8 bases, leaving 14 bases between them. Germline-derived CDR1 and CDR2 are SGHTA and FQGNSA. This CDR3 region has 14 residues.

In regard to this clone: Other DNA sequences within the sample encode an identical CDR3. The chain combines TRBV5-1 with TRBJ1-1; a possible D gene is TRBD1 (6 bases). V was pared by 0 bases and J by 5 bases, with 8 bases between. The CDR3 extends over 13 amino acids. Germline loops: CDR1 SGHRS, CDR2 YFSETQ. The CDR3 loop is CASSLDRVTEAFF. The CDR3 DNA sequence: TGCGCCAGCAGCTTGGACAGGGTGACTGAAGCTTTCTTT.

This clone came up once. This rearrangement joins TRBV3-1 (or the pseudogene TRBV3-2) to TRBJ2-1; 16 bases are shared with TRBD2. The germline V gene encodes CDR1 LGHDT and CDR2 YNNKEL (reference sequence). The CDR3 totals 19 residues. Unmatched junction bases numbered 6, after V lost 4 bases and J lost 0 bases. This CDR3 reads CASSRPGLAGGVSYNEQFF. The CDR3, as DNA: TGTGCCAGCAGCCGACCGGGACTAGCGGGGGGGGTCTCCTACAATGAGCAGTTCTTC.

The chain uses TRBV1 and TRBJ2-7; the table's D call, TRBD2, has no DNA check behind it. TRBV1 is shown as a pseudogene. CDR3 length equals 17 residues. CDR3 DNA sequence: TGCACCAGCAGCCGGAACTGGACTAGCGACCAATTCTACGAGCAGTACGTC. Protein product: CTSSRNWTSDQFYEQYV.

The rearrangement links TRBV7-9 to TRBJ1-3, with D perhaps TRBD1 (5 bases). From germline, CDR1 is SEHNR and CDR2 FQNEAQ (reference sequence). Between the trimmed V and J ends, which lost 0 bases and 4 bases, there was a span of 10 bases. This CDR3 comprises 15 residues. CDR3 in amino acids: CASSLAAGLGNTIYF. CDR3 DNA: TGTGCCAGCAGCTTAGCTGCAGGGCTGGGAAACACCATATATTTT.

The gene calls are TRBV12-5 and TRBJ1-4, with TRBD1 matching 9 bases. The germline V gene encodes CDR1 LGHNT and CDR2 FRNRAP. This CDR3 has 16 residues. V trimming: 3 bases; J trimming: 6 bases; junction bases outside the gene matches: 8. This CDR3 is CASGLSTGGVYEKLFF. The CDR3 nucleotides are TGTGCTAGTGGTTTATCCACAGGGGGCGTTTATGAAAAACTGTTTTTT.

This chain joins TRBV5-1 and TRBJ2-1, with D possibly matching TRBD2 (5 bases). From germline, CDR1 is SGHRS and CDR2 YFSETQ. This CDR3 contains 15 residues. The ends were cut back, 4 bases at V and 4 bases at J, with 15 bases in the middle. The CDR3 reads CASSTEDPRYNEQFF. In nucleotides, the CDR3 is TGCGCCAGCAGCACGGAGGACCCAAGGTACAATGAGCAGTTCTTC. Full variable domain (outside the CDR3, taken from reference TRBV5-1 and TRBJ2-1): KAGVTQTPRYLIKTRGQQVTLSCSPISGHRSVSWYQQTPGQGLQFLFEYFSETQRNKGNFPGRFSGRQFSNSRSEMNVSTLELGDSALYLCASSTEDPRYNEQFFGPGTRLTVL.

The genes are TRBV5-8 and TRBJ1-6; 9 nucleotides line up with TRBD1. The CDR3 has 16 amino acids. Per the germline V gene, CDR1 is SGHTS and CDR2 is YDEGEE. V shed 6 bases, J shed 9 bases, and the junction held 13 bases outside the gene matches. CDR3 in DNA: TGTGCCAGCACCCTTGTACCGGGACAGGGACCTTCACCCCTCCACTTT. This gives the protein CASTLVPGQGPSPLHF.

The chain carries TRBV30 and TRBJ2-1; no clear D. This CDR3 contains 15 residues. Germline V gene lookup returns CDR1 GTSNPN and CDR2 SVGIG (reference sequence). Trimming left V 5 bases short and J 0 bases short, with 14 bases between. The CDR3 reads CAWGKTEPSYNEQFF. The CDR3 DNA reads TGTGCCTGGGGTAAGACTGAACCCTCCTACAATGAGCAGTTCTTC.

This chain connects TRBV29-1 to TRBJ1-1, with a weak D call TRBD1 (6 bases). Germline-derived CDR1 and CDR2 are SQVTM and ANQGSEA. V was shortened by 3 bases and J by 5 bases, with 13 bases between the two germline ends. The CDR3 covers 13 residues. The CDR3 spells CSVDAQGTTEAFF. For the CDR3, the DNA is TGCAGCGTTGATGCCCAGGGGACGACTGAAGCTTTCTTT.

The chain recombines TRBV2 with TRBJ2-5; tentatively, D is TRBD2 (6 bases). This CDR3 is built from 15 residues. The germline V gene has CDR1 SNHLY and CDR2 FYNNEI. Trimming pared 5 bases from V and 3 bases from J, leaving 16 bases between. CDR3 in amino acids: CASSPGLKGEETQYF. The CDR3 DNA sequence: TGTGCCAGCAGTCCGGGACTGAAAGGAGAAGAGACCCAGTACTTC.

V is TRBV29-1 and J is TRBJ2-1; TRBD2 aligns across 10 bases. Trimming removed 7 bases from V and 3 bases from J; junction bases left unmatched: 6. The CDR3 loop spans 14 amino acids. Germline loops: CDR1 SQVTM, CDR2 ANQGSEA. CDR3 amino acids: CSATGTSVYNEQFF. CDR3 nucleotide sequence: TGCAGCGCAACCGGGACTAGCGTCTACAATGAGCAGTTCTTC.

The chain has TRBV29-1 and TRBJ1-2, with D possibly being TRBD1 (5 bases). Trimming removed 0 bases at V and 8 bases at J, with 13 bases between. The CDR3 is made up of 13 amino acids. Germline loops: CDR1 SQVTM, CDR2 ANQGSEA. DNA of the CDR3: TGCAGCGTTGAAGAGGGTAGGGGAGGCGGCTACACCTTC. As protein: CSVEEGRGGGYTF.

The rearrangement links TRBV19 to TRBJ1-4; the match to TRBD1 covers 10 bases. The CDR3 has 17 residues. Germline trimming cut 4 bases from V and 2 bases from J; bases unmatched to any gene: 7. From germline, CDR1 is LNHDA and CDR2 SQIVND (reference sequence). The CDR3 nucleotides are TGTGCCAGTAGTACCGGGACAGGGGCGGCTACTAATGAAAAACTGTTTTTT. This translates into CASSTGTGAATNEKLFF.

The V and J genes are TRBV6-6 and TRBJ2-1; 9 bases agree with TRBD2. Trimming took 8 bases from V and 9 from J; bases not matched to a gene: 11. There are 14 residues in the CDR3. Per germline, CDR1 MNHNY and CDR2 SVGAGI (reference sequence). This CDR3 is CASGMSSGSSEQFF. CDR3 nucleotides: TGTGCCAGCGGAATGAGTAGCGGGAGTTCTGAGCAGTTCTTC.